These 16 T cell receptor beta chains originate from one sample sequenced in a study of somatic mutations in cytotoxic T cells in rheumatoid arthritis. Here immunoSEQ multiplex PCR was the method, and the copy in TCRdb shows in-frame clones only, minus some. The data show 11,000 or so clones, roughly 74% seen once. The sequencing sample was made of CD8+ T cells sorted from blood. The receptors were sampled from a woman aged 40 to 50 in good health.

This chain connects TRBV27 to TRBJ1-1, with D perhaps matching TRBD1 (5 bases). Trimming left V 8 bases short and J 1 base short, with 14 bases between. The CDR3 length is 14 residues. Germline CDR1 and CDR2: MNHEY and SMNVEV (reference sequence). The CDR3 is CASVGLGQNTEAFF. In DNA, the CDR3 is TGTGCCAGCGTGGGACTGGGGCAGAACACTGAAGCTTTCTTT.

This chain links TRBV28 with TRBJ1-2; D unclear. This CDR3 comprises 13 residues. CDR1 MDHEN and CDR2 SYDVKM come from the germline V gene. V lost 8 bases, J lost 4 bases, and 14 bases lay in between. CDR3 amino acids: CASFSGLGYGYTF. The CDR3 nucleotides are TGTGCCAGCTTCTCCGGGTTGGGCTATGGCTACACCTTC.

CDR3 loop: CASSLYEAQNTEAFF. CDR3 sequence (DNA): TGTGCCAGCAGCCTTTATGAGGCCCAGAACACTGAAGCTTTCTTT. This chain connects TRBV9 to TRBJ1-1; D unresolved. The germline V and J ends were trimmed by 4 bases and 1 base, with 14 bases remaining between them. CDR3 length: 15 amino acids. The germline V gene has CDR1 SGDLS and CDR2 YYNGEE.

The rearrangement links TRBV28 to TRBJ1-5, with D possibly matching TRBD1 (5 bases). Deletions cut 5 bases from V and 0 bases from J, with 8 bases between. Germline V CDR1 and CDR2: MDHEN, SYDVKM. The CDR3 loop spans 14 amino acids. The chain's CDR3 is CASSRGYSNQPQHF. In nucleotides, the CDR3 is TGTGCCAGCAGTCGGGGGTATAGCAATCAGCCCCAGCATTTT.

The V gene is TRBV10-3, the J gene TRBJ2-7; possibly TRBD2 for D (5 bases). The ends were cut back, 6 bases at V and 4 bases at J, with 10 bases in the middle. CDR3 size: 12 residues. CDR1 is ENHRY, CDR2 SYGVKD, per germline. The CDR3 DNA reads TGTGCCATCAGCGAGACGGGATACGAGCAGTACTTC. Its protein product is CAISETGYEQYF.

The J gene is TRBJ2-7, the V gene TRBV15, with 9 bases identical to TRBD2. Per the germline V gene, CDR1 is LNHNV and CDR2 is YYDKDF (reference sequence). The CDR3 runs 14 residues. V gave up 1 base and J gave up 4 bases; unmatched junction bases: 2. The DNA of the CDR3 is TGTGCCACCAGCAGAGGGACTAGCGATTACGAGCAGTACTTC. Translating it yields CATSRGTSDYEQYF.

The V gene is TRBV6-4, the J gene TRBJ1-6, with D possibly being TRBD1 (5 bases). Germline V gene lookup returns CDR1 MRHNA and CDR2 SNTAGT. Trimming left V 2 bases short and J 0 bases short, with 26 bases between. The CDR3 consists of 22 residues. The chain's CDR3 is CASSDPTDPGLSPSSYNSPLHF. CDR3 DNA: TGTGCCAGCAGTGACCCGACCGATCCGGGACTCTCACCTTCCTCCTATAATTCACCCCTCCACTTT.

Only one count was recorded for this clone. The chain uses TRBV21-1 and TRBJ2-7. TRBV21-1 is reported as a pseudogene. This CDR3 has 14 residues. The CDR3 nucleotides read TGTGCCAGCAGCCCGATGGGGATTTCCTACGAGCAGTACGTC. The encoded protein is CASSPMGISYEQYV.

The V and J genes are TRBV27 and TRBJ2-2, with D perhaps matching TRBD1 (6 bases). This CDR3 is built from 13 residues. Per germline, CDR1 MNHEY and CDR2 SMNVEV (reference sequence). Trimming left V 6 bases short and J 7 bases short, with 12 bases between. CDR3 coding DNA: TGTGCCAGCAGCCTCGGGACATTCGGGGAGCTGTTTTTT. Amino acid sequence: CASSLGTFGELFF.

This chain links TRBV6-1 with TRBJ2-3; D is perhaps TRBD2 (7 bases). The CDR3 runs 15 residues. The germline V and J ends were trimmed by 3 bases and 2 bases, with 12 bases remaining between them. The germline gives CDR1 MNHNS, CDR2 SASEGT. The CDR3 nucleotides read TGTGCCAGCAGTGAGGGAGGGGGGGCCACAGATACGCAGTATTTT. Its translation: CASSEGGGATDTQYF.

This rearrangement joins TRBV28 to TRBJ2-2; D is undetermined. Trimming cost V 3 bases and J 5 bases, with 4 bases left between them. The CDR3 extends over 12 amino acids. Germline loops: CDR1 MDHEN, CDR2 SYDVKM. For the CDR3, the DNA is TGTGCCAGCAGTTTCAGAACCGGGGAGCTGTTTTTT. Its protein is CASSFRTGELFF.

V and J are TRBV7-9 and TRBJ2-4; 11 bases align to TRBD2. V was clipped by 5 bases and J by 0 bases; unmatched bases: 9. This CDR3 spans 18 amino acids. Germline V gene sequence: CDR1 SEHNR, CDR2 FQNEAQ (reference sequence). The CDR3 nucleotides read TGTGCCAGCAGCATTACTAGCGGGAGCTCTTTAGCCAAAAACATTCAGTACTTC. This translates into CASSITSGSSLAKNIQYF.

The rearrangement joins TRBV19 to TRBJ2-1, with D possibly called TRBD1 or TRBD2 (5 bases each). Germline V gene lookup returns CDR1 LNHDA and CDR2 SQIVND (reference sequence). The CDR3 covers 14 residues. V was trimmed by 6 bases and J by 4 bases, leaving 13 bases between them. As DNA, the CDR3 is TGTGCCAGTAGCTCGGGACCGCCATACAATGAGCAGTTCTTC. This translates into CASSSGPPYNEQFF.

J is TRBJ2-2 and V is TRBV4-3; 13 nucleotides line up with TRBD2. The CDR3 consists of 13 residues. V shed 4 bases and J 16 bases; nucleotides not matched to a gene: 6. Germline V lookup: CDR1 LGHNA, CDR2 YSLEER. DNA of the CDR3: TGCGCCAGCAGCCTTGGACTAGCGGGAGCAACGTTTTTT. Translation: CASSLGLAGATFF.

By share, this clone counts as medium-sized (0.01 to 0.1%). The chain carries TRBV29-1 and TRBJ1-1; no clear D. V was pared by 4 bases and J by 0 bases, with 15 bases between. Germline CDR1 is SQVTM and CDR2 is ANQGSEA. The CDR3 loop spans 15 amino acids. The CDR3, as DNA: TGCAGCGTTGTCGGGGTTGGAGGAGTGAACACTGAAGCTTTCTTT. It is translated as CSVVGVGGVNTEAFF.

V and J are TRBV29-1 and TRBJ2-4, with D unresolved. Germline V CDR1 and CDR2: SQVTM, ANQGSEA. This CDR3 spans 10 amino acids. The V gene lost 3 bases and the J gene lost 15 bases, with 12 bases spanning the gap. The chain's CDR3 is CSVEVETRYF. The CDR3 nucleotides are TGCAGCGTTGAGGTGGAGACGCGGTACTTC.